Listed below are T cell receptor beta chains from one sample, sequenced in a study of post-analysis software for immune sequencing data. Via MiXCR, TCRdb re-called the PCR reads, giving one row per CDR3 protein. The sample gives about 820,000 distinct CDR3 sequences, around 53% of which show up once; approximately 4.5% is in the top ten. The sample was blood. These receptor sequences come from a girl under 18 with multiple sclerosis. Both conserved end residues are part of each CDR3. D genes are given only for firm matches. Clone size is shown for a subset of rows, as once, few, many or a class of expanded clone.

v_call	clone_size	d_call	cdr3_length	j_call	cdr3_nt	cdr3_aa
TRBV15	-	-	15	TRBJ1-5	TGTGCCACCAGCAGGTTACAGGAGAGCAATCAGCCCCAGCATTTT	CATSRLQESNQPQHF
TRBV20-1	-	TRBD2	15	TRBJ2-1	TGCAGTGCTACTGTACTAGCGGGGAGTTACAATGAGCAGTTCTTC	CSATVLAGSYNEQFF
TRBV12-3/TRBV12-4	few	TRBD2	12	TRBJ2-5	TGTGCCAGCAGTTTGAGTAGCGGGGGTCCGTACTTC	CASSLSSGGPYF
TRBV20-1	-	-	13	TRBJ1-2	TGCAGACCCAGCGGGGGGCTTGAGGATGGCTACACCTTC	CRPSGGLEDGYTF
TRBV7-8	few	TRBD2	18	TRBJ2-7	TGTGCCAGCAGCCCCCTCTCTCCTAATAGCGGGGGACCCTACGAGCAGTACTTC	CASSPLSPNSGGPYEQYF
TRBV27	few	-	12	TRBJ2-7	TGTGCCAGCAGTTCTCGGGCCAATGAGCAGTACTTC	CASSSRANEQYF
TRBV2	-	-	12	TRBJ2-5	TGTGCCAGCCGGGACACACAAGAGACCCAGTACTTC	CASRDTQETQYF
TRBV5-6	-	-	12	TRBJ2-1	TGTGCCAGCAGCTTGGGTAACAATGAGCAGTTCTTC	CASSLGNNEQFF
TRBV11-3	-	-	13	TRBJ2-5	TGTGCCAGCAGCGGCCGAAAGGAAGAGACCCAGTACTTC	CASSGRKEETQYF
TRBV7-3	-	-	15	TRBJ2-1	TGTGCCAGCAGCGAGGGGAGGGGGGAATACAATGAGCAGTTCTTC	CASSEGRGEYNEQFF
TRBV5-1	-	TRBD2	16	TRBJ2-3	TGCGCCAGCAGCTGGGAAGCGGGAGAGCCCCCAGATACGCAGTATTTT	CASSWEAGEPPDTQYF
TRBV12-3/TRBV12-4	-	TRBD1	18	TRBJ1-6	TGTGCCAGCAGTTTGGGGGGACAGGGGGGCTCCTATAATTCACCCCTCCACTTT	CASSLGGQGGSYNSPLHF
TRBV3-1	-	-	16	TRBJ1-2	TGTGCCAGCAGCCAAAAAGGCTTTCGTCCTAACTATGGCTACACCTTC	CASSQKGFRPNYGYTF
TRBV13	few	TRBD2	16	TRBJ2-5	TGTGCCAGCAGCTTTGTCCTGGCGGGAGGACAAGAGACCCAGTACTTC	CASSFVLAGGQETQYF
TRBV12-3/TRBV12-4	-	TRBD1	13	TRBJ1-1	TGTGCCAGCAGCCTACAGGGGGTCACTGAAGCTTTCTTT	CASSLQGVTEAFF
TRBV5-1	-	-	15	TRBJ2-5	TGCGCCAGCAGCTTGAAGGGACCTAGGATGGAGACCCAGTACTTC	CASSLKGPRMETQYF
TRBV12-3/TRBV12-4	-	-	12	TRBJ2-1	TGTGCCAGCAGTTGGGGAAGGGGTGAGCAGTTCTTC	CASSWGRGEQFF
TRBV12-5	few	-	17	TRBJ2-7	TGTGCTAGTGGTTTGGTACGCCACAGGATCAGGTCCTACGAGCAGTACTTC	CASGLVRHRIRSYEQYF
TRBV20-1	few	-	12	TRBJ2-7	TGCAGTGCTAGTGCCGGGCTCGGCGAGCAGTACTTC	CSASAGLGEQYF
TRBV21-1	-	-	18	TRBJ1-2	TGTGCCACCTTAAGGGGCTTTTCGTCCCGGCATCTCGGTTATGGCTACACCTTC	CATLRGFSSRHLGYGYTF
TRBV5-1	-	-	11	TRBJ2-3	TGCGCCAGCCGTCTCACAGATACGCAGTATTTT	CASRLTDTQYF
TRBV29-1	few	-	13	TRBJ2-1	TGCAGCGTTGGACTACAACTTAACAATGAGCAGTTCTTC	CSVGLQLNNEQFF
TRBV18	-	TRBD1	18	TRBJ2-1	TGTGCCAGCTCACCCTCCCGGACAGGGTGGGGATCCTACAATGAGCAGTTCTTC	CASSPSRTGWGSYNEQFF
TRBV20-1	few	-	15	TRBJ2-3	TGCAGTGCTAGAGATCGGAACCGCCAAACAGATACGCAGTATTTT	CSARDRNRQTDTQYF
TRBV5-1	few	-	13	TRBJ1-1	TGCGCCAGCAGCTTGGGGGGTGAAGTGGGAGCTTTCTTT	CASSLGGEVGAFF
TRBV2	-	-	13	TRBJ2-1	TGTGCCAGCAAACATCGGCTCTACAATGAGCAGTTCTTC	CASKHRLYNEQFF